The 15 T cell receptor beta chains in this list originate from one sample, sequenced in a study of blood T cell repertoires in COVID-19 (dated by TCRdb to between 2020 and 2021). The library relied on the immunoSEQ multiplex PCR assay. TCRdb limited this immuneACCESS table to in-frame rearrangements with V and J called. A share of clones is missing; checked studies link under half to unresolved V genes, and the rest is unexplained. The sample contains approximately 150,000 clones, about nine tenths of them found a single time. The ten top clones hold 3.5% to 4.5% of the sample. The sequencing sample was made of peripheral blood. These receptors all come from a woman between 65 and 79 years old with acute or convalescent COVID-19.

CDR3 in DNA: TGCGCCAGCAGTGAGTCCGCCGGACAGGACGAGCAGTACTTC. Translation gives CASSESAGQDEQYF. V and J are TRBV10-1 and TRBJ2-7; 7 bases are shared with TRBD1. Germline CDR1 is WNHNN and CDR2 is SYGVQD (reference sequence). Trimming cost V 0 bases and J 5 bases; bases outside gene matches: 4. The CDR3 covers 14 residues.

This chain joins TRBV6-2 or TRBV6-3 and TRBJ1-4; perhaps TRBD1 as D (6 bases). CDR1 and CDR2 (germline): MNHEY, SVGEGT. The CDR3 extends over 16 amino acids. Trimming left V 6 bases short and J 0 bases short, with 14 bases between. The CDR3 region has the DNA TGTGCCAGCAGCCGGGACATCATTGCAACTAATGAAAAACTGTTTTTT. This codes for CASSRDIIATNEKLFF.

The rearrangement uses TRBV2 and TRBJ1-4; 9 bases align to TRBD1. The CDR3 sequence is 14 residues long. CDR1 SNHLY and CDR2 FYNNEI come from the germline V gene. V shed 8 bases, J shed 7 bases, and the junction held 8 bases outside the gene matches. The CDR3, as DNA: TGTGCCAGCTACAAACAGGGGGCGGGTGAAAAACTGTTTTTT. This sequence encodes CASYKQGAGEKLFF.

This clone was seen only once. This sequence joins TRBV18 and TRBJ2-3; 8 bases map to TRBD1. The CDR3 loop spans 14 amino acids. The V and J ends lost 2 bases and 3 bases, in that order; junction bases with no gene match: 1. CDR1 KGHSH and CDR2 LQKENI come from the germline V gene. CDR3: CASSPGQGTDTQYF. The CDR3 DNA sequence: TGTGCCAGCTCACCAGGACAGGGTACAGATACGCAGTATTTT.

The chain links TRBV9 to TRBJ1-6, with D perhaps matching TRBD1 (6 bases). Germline lookup yields CDR1 SGDLS and CDR2 YYNGEE. The CDR3 runs 15 residues. V gave up 0 bases and J gave up 7 bases, with 11 bases separating them. The CDR3 nucleotides are TGTGCCAGCAGCGTAGGGGGGCCGCGGAATTCACCCCTCCACTTT. This encodes CASSVGGPRNSPLHF.

The rearrangement joins TRBV27 to TRBJ2-2; D not certain. V lost 3 bases and J 1 base, leaving 9 bases between the germline ends. Per the germline V gene, CDR1 is MNHEY and CDR2 is SMNVEV (reference sequence). The CDR3 is made up of 15 amino acids. CDR3 nucleotides: TGTGCCAGCAGTTTTAGTCTGCGGAACACCGGGGAGCTGTTTTTT. Residues: CASSFSLRNTGELFF.

The rearrangement uses TRBV27 and TRBJ2-7; TRBD1 matches at 8 bases. This CDR3 region has 13 residues. After removal of 5 bases from V and 2 bases from J, the junction contained 2 bases not matched to a gene. CDR1 and CDR2 from the germline V gene are MNHEY and SMNVEV (reference sequence). The CDR3 loop reads CASSVQGAYEQYF. In nucleotides, the CDR3 is TGTGCCAGCAGTGTACAGGGGGCCTACGAGCAGTACTTC.

The chain recombines TRBV10-3 with TRBJ1-1, with D tentatively TRBD1 (6 bases). Germline V gene lookup returns CDR1 ENHRY and CDR2 SYGVKD. This CDR3 is built from 15 residues. The V gene lost 4 bases and the J gene lost 2 bases, with 14 bases spanning the gap. CDR3 protein: CAISGSDRKNTEAFF. DNA for the CDR3: TGTGCCATCAGTGGGTCGGACAGAAAAAACACTGAAGCTTTCTTT.

V is TRBV3-1 (or the pseudogene TRBV3-2) and J is TRBJ2-3, with D perhaps TRBD2 (5 bases). The CDR3 is 13 residues long. V was cut by 2 bases and J by 8 bases, with 11 bases left in between. In germline, CDR1 is LGHDT, CDR2 YNNKEL (reference sequence). The CDR3 region is CASSQTTRGTQYF. The CDR3 coding sequence is TGTGCCAGCAGCCAAACTACTCGGGGTACGCAGTATTTT.

The CDR3 loop is CASSQVLSGRAISFYNEQFF. The CDR3 DNA sequence: TGCGCCAGCAGCCAAGTGCTTAGCGGGAGGGCTATATCGTTCTACAATGAGCAGTTCTTC. The chain employs TRBV4-3 and TRBJ2-1, with 11 nucleotides matching TRBD2. This CDR3 spans 20 amino acids. The trim removed 1 base at V and 3 bases at J, leaving 14 bases unmatched. Germline loops: CDR1 LGHNA, CDR2 YSLEER.

The chain links TRBV27 to TRBJ1-5; tentatively, D is TRBD1 (5 bases). The CDR3 runs 13 residues. Trimming stripped 6 bases from V and 5 bases from J, with 11 bases between. Germline lookup yields CDR1 MNHEY and CDR2 SMNVEV (reference sequence). The CDR3 DNA follows: TGTGCCAGCAGGAGGACAAGAGATCAGCCCCAGCATTTT. This codes for CASRRTRDQPQHF.

The count of this clone is one. The chain joins TRBV30 to TRBJ2-1; D not certain. This CDR3 comprises 12 residues. V was shortened by 2 bases and J by 5 bases, with 7 bases between the two germline ends. Germline V gene sequence: CDR1 GTSNPN, CDR2 SVGIG (reference sequence). The DNA of the CDR3 is TGTGCCTGGAGTCCCCAAAACAATGAGCAGTTCTTC. Amino acids: CAWSPQNNEQFF.

This clone has just one count. V is TRBV9 and J is TRBJ2-1, with 9 bases matching TRBD2. Trimming removed 3 bases from V and 3 bases from J; junction bases left unmatched: 4. Per the germline V gene, CDR1 is SGDLS and CDR2 is YYNGEE. This CDR3 has 15 amino acids. CDR3 residues: CASSAGLAHYNEQFF. The CDR3, as DNA: TGTGCCAGCAGCGCGGGACTAGCTCACTACAATGAGCAGTTCTTC.

This clone was seen a handful of times. The CDR3 nucleotides read TGTGCCTGGAGTGCGGGGGGGCGGACTGAAGCTTTCTTT. It translates to CAWSAGGRTEAFF. The chain uses TRBV30 and TRBJ1-1; D might be TRBD1 (6 bases). With 1 base removed from V and 5 bases from J, the gap between germline ends came to 11 bases. This CDR3 has 13 amino acids. Per germline, CDR1 GTSNPN and CDR2 SVGIG (reference sequence).

The chain is built from TRBV7-2 and TRBJ2-5; no clear D. Deletions cut 7 bases from V and 1 base from J, with 7 bases between. Per the germline V gene, CDR1 is SGHTA and CDR2 is FQGNSA. The CDR3 contains 12 residues. This CDR3 is CASTLLQETQYF. CDR3 coding DNA: TGTGCCAGCACCCTTCTCCAAGAGACCCAGTACTTC.